This TCR beta chain was captured in a study of shared clonotypes between healthy human individuals. This clone was observed a single time. The CDR3 covers 14 residues. With V trimmed by 7 bases and J by 2 bases, 8 bases remained unmatched. The V gene's germline CDR1 is MNHEY and CDR2 SVGAGI. Several immunoSEQ plates held equal portions of the genomic DNA taken from each subset. Profiled with immunoSEQ multiplex PCR; TCRdb holds only in-frame clones, not every one. The data hold about 960,000 clones, with approximately 80% observed a single time. This receptor was obtained from a young man in good health. The sample was memory CD4+ T cells sorted from blood. Subset: CD45RA-negative fraction. The gene calls are TRBV6-5 and TRBJ2-7; TRBD1 matches 7 bases. The CDR3 nucleotides are TGTGCCAGCACCCCAGGGGGTAGTACCTACGAGCAGTACTTC. Encoded protein: CASTPGGSTYEQYF.